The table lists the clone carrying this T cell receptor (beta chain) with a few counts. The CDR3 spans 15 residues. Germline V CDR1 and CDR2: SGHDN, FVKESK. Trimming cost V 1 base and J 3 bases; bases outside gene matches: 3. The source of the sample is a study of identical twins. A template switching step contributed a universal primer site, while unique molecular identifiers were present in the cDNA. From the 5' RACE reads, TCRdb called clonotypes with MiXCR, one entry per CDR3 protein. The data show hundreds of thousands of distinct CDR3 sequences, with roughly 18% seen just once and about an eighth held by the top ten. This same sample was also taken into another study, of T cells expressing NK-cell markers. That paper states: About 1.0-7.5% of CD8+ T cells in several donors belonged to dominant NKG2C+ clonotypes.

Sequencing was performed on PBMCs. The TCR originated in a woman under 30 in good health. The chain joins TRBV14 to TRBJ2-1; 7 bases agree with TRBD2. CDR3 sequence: CASSQGQRGYNEQFF. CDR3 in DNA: TGTGCCAGCAGCCAAGGACAGCGGGGCTACAATGAGCAGTTCTTC.